Presented here are 25 T cell receptor beta chains from one specimen sequenced in a study of blood T cell repertoires in COVID-19 (TCRdb year 2020). Libraries were prepared through the immunoSEQ multiplex PCR assay. In its TCRdb copy, this immuneACCESS table keeps in-frame sequences only and misses some clones. Where compared with another copy, unresolved V genes explain less than half of these, and the others have no known cause. The sample includes around 40,000 clones, with approximately 90% observed a single time. The ten top clones hold roughly 7.6% of the sample. The material sequenced was peripheral blood. These receptors all stem from a man between 60 and 70 years old with active COVID-19.

This sequence joins TRBV19 and TRBJ2-3, with TRBD2 matching 14 bases. The CDR3 spans 16 residues. Germline V gene data show CDR1 as LNHDA and CDR2 as SQIVND (reference sequence). The J segment lost 3 bases and the V segment lost 9 bases, leaving 8 bases of the junction unmatched. The CDR3 nucleotides read TGTGCCAGCACGACTAGCGGGAGGGATGGGACAGATACGCAGTATTTT. Encoded protein: CASTTSGRDGTDTQYF.

V usage is TRBV7-2 and J usage is TRBJ2-3; tentatively, D is TRBD2 (6 bases). The CDR3 contains 16 residues. Looked up from germline, CDR1 is SGHTA and CDR2 is FQGNSA. The V and J ends lost 5 bases and 2 bases respectively, with 17 bases between them. CDR3: CASSHLGEALTDTQYF. As DNA, the CDR3 is TGTGCCAGCAGCCATCTTGGGGAGGCGCTCACAGATACGCAGTATTTT. The whole variable domain, filled in from reference TRBV7-2 and TRBJ2-3, reads GAGVSQSPSNKVTEKGKDVELRCDPISGHTALYWYRQSLGQGLEFLIYFQGNSAPDKSGLPSDRFSAERTGGSVSTLTIQRTQQEDSAVYLCASSHLGEALTDTQYFGPGTRLTVL.

This clone was detected only a few times. The CDR3 sequence: CASSLGSGLQETQYF. The CDR3 DNA reads as TGTGCCAGCAGCTTGGGCAGCGGGCTCCAAGAGACCCAGTACTTC. V gene TRBV5-4 combines with J gene TRBJ2-5; possibly TRBD2 for D (6 bases). V lost 0 bases and J lost 1, with 10 bases in between. Germline V gene sequence: CDR1 SGHNT, CDR2 YYREEE (reference sequence). CDR3 length: 15 amino acids. The full variable domain, completed using reference TRBV5-4 and TRBJ2-5, is ETGVTQSPTHLIKTRGQQVTLRCSSQSGHNTVSWYQQALGQGPQFIFQYYREEENGRGNFPPRFSGLQFPNYSSELNVNALELDDSALYLCASSLGSGLQETQYFGPGTRLLVL.

This clone was picked up a small number of times. The chain combines TRBV7-8 with TRBJ2-3; TRBD2 matches 10 bases. The CDR3 runs 17 residues. V gave up 7 bases and J gave up 6 bases; unmatched junction bases: 16. Germline CDR1 and CDR2: SGHVS and FQNEAQ. CDR3: CASTHRASSGSGDTQYF. The DNA for the CDR3 is TGTGCCAGCACCCACCGTGCGTCTAGCGGGAGTGGGGATACGCAGTATTTT.

The V call is TRBV9, the J call TRBJ2-7, with TRBD2 matching 9 bases. Per germline, CDR1 SGDLS and CDR2 YYNGEE. The CDR3 contains 13 residues. After removal of 4 bases from V and 3 bases from J, the junction contained 2 bases not matched to a gene. Written as DNA, the CDR3 is TGTGCCAGCAGCCAGCGGGGGGACTACGAGCAGTACTTC. It translates to CASSQRGDYEQYF.

The chain recombines TRBV11-2 with TRBJ1-2; 12 nucleotides match TRBD1. This CDR3 is 16 amino acids long. Per the germline V gene, CDR1 is SGHAT and CDR2 is FQNNGV. J lost 6 bases, V lost 4 bases, and 9 bases had no gene match. This CDR3 reads CASSSVRGTGGDGYTF. CDR3 bases: TGTGCCAGCAGCTCCGTAAGAGGGACAGGGGGCGATGGCTACACCTTC.

V is TRBV4-1 and J is TRBJ1-3; weak D call: TRBD1 (6 bases). This CDR3 is built from 17 residues. V was cut by 5 bases and J by 3 bases, with 20 bases left in between. Germline V CDR1 and CDR2: MGHRA, YSYEKL. CDR3 nucleotides: TGCGCCAGCAGCGGGGCGGCAGGGGCTTTTAGTGGAAACACCATATATTTT. Amino acid sequence: CASSGAAGAFSGNTIYF.

This clone was recorded once. The chain is built from TRBV7-9 and TRBJ2-7; 9 bases agree with TRBD1. This CDR3 has 16 amino acids. Germline V gives CDR1 SEHNR, CDR2 FQNEAQ (reference sequence). J gave up 2 bases and V 5 bases, and 10 bases lay outside the gene matches. Here the CDR3 DNA reads TGTGCCAGCAGCCCCAGGGGGACAGGGAACCCCTACGAGCAGTACTTC. Translated: CASSPRGTGNPYEQYF.

This CDR3 reads CASTHPSGEKLFF. In DNA form, the CDR3 reads TGTGCCAGCACCCACCCCAGTGGCGAAAAACTGTTTTTT. The chain employs TRBV7-9 and TRBJ1-4; D gene uncertain. Germline-derived CDR1 and CDR2 are SEHNR and FQNEAQ (reference sequence). Trimming took 7 bases from V and 8 from J, leaving 14 bases between them. The CDR3 is 13 amino acids.

The rearrangement joins TRBV3-1 (or the pseudogene TRBV3-2) to TRBJ2-2; 7 bases match TRBD1. Per germline, CDR1 LGHDT and CDR2 YNNKEL (reference sequence). V dropped 4 bases and J dropped 6; count of bases not matched to a gene: 8. CDR3 length: 15 residues. DNA of the CDR3: TGTGCCAGCAGCCCCCAGGCAGGGGGAGCCGGGGAGCTGTTTTTT. Translation gives CASSPQAGGAGELFF.

The CDR3 is CASSQAGLAVTDTQYF. In DNA form, the CDR3 reads TGTGCCAGCAGCCAAGCAGGACTAGCGGTAACAGATACGCAGTATTTT. The chain links TRBV3-1 (or the pseudogene TRBV3-2) to TRBJ2-3, with TRBD2 matching 10 bases. The CDR3 extends over 16 amino acids. V shed 1 base, J shed 3 bases, and the junction held 4 bases outside the gene matches. Germline-derived CDR1 and CDR2 are LGHDT and YNNKEL (reference sequence).

This clone has just a few counts. The chain uses TRBV11-2 and TRBJ2-7; 9 bases are a match to TRBD2. V shed 1 base, J shed 3 bases, and the junction held 4 bases outside the gene matches. Germline loops: CDR1 SGHAT, CDR2 FQNNGV. This CDR3 has 15 residues. The CDR3 sequence is CASSLVSGSDYEQYF. In DNA form, the CDR3 reads TGTGCCAGCAGCTTAGTTAGCGGGAGTGACTACGAGCAGTACTTC.

The chain joins TRBV11-2 to TRBJ1-2; D gene unclear. CDR3 length equals 14 residues. V dropped 5 bases and J dropped 6 bases, with 16 bases sitting between them. In germline, CDR1 is SGHAT, CDR2 FQNNGV. DNA for the CDR3: TGTGCCAGCAGCCAAGCCCGGGGTTCGGATGGCTACACCTTC. Translation: CASSQARGSDGYTF.

The chain links TRBV11-2 to TRBJ2-7, with D unresolved. Germline CDR1 SGHAT, CDR2 FQNNGV. The CDR3 length is 14 residues. Trimming took off 5 bases at V and 0 bases at J, with 11 bases between the two ends. The CDR3 nucleotides are TGTGCCAGCAGCATTGCGGCTGGCTCCTACGAGCAGTACTTC. This sequence encodes CASSIAAGSYEQYF.

This sequence joins TRBV2 and TRBJ1-2; TRBD1 matches at 7 bases. The CDR3 has 15 amino acids. Germline trimming cut 11 bases from V and 0 bases from J; bases unmatched to any gene: 12. Germline CDR1 is SNHLY and CDR2 is FYNNEI. The CDR3 nucleotides are TGTGCCTCCTCCGGAGCGACAGGGACTAACTATGGCTACACCTTC. Translated, it gives CASSGATGTNYGYTF.

The chain has TRBV7-6 and TRBJ2-3, with 7 bases aligning to TRBD2. Germline V gives CDR1 SGHVS, CDR2 FNYEAQ. The CDR3 runs 15 residues. V was pared by 6 bases and J by 6 bases, with 12 bases of the junction left unmatched. Here the CDR3 DNA reads TGTGCCAGCAGTTCCCTAGCGGTCACCGGGGATACGCAGTATTTT. Encoded protein: CASSSLAVTGDTQYF.

This rearrangement joins TRBV19 to TRBJ2-2; possible D gene TRBD1, 6 bases. The CDR3 runs to 16 residues. The V end was cut by 7 bases, the J end by 0 bases, with 15 bases between. Germline CDR1 reads LNHDA; CDR2 reads SQIVND (reference sequence). The CDR3 DNA reads as TGTGCCAGTACATCACAGGGCGGTTCGAACACCGGGGAGCTGTTTTTT. Its translation: CASTSQGGSNTGELFF.

V gene TRBV7-9 combines with J gene TRBJ1-2, with a weak D call TRBD1 (5 bases). V dropped 3 bases and J dropped 3 bases, with 11 bases sitting between them. Germline lookup yields CDR1 SEHNR and CDR2 FQNEAQ (reference sequence). The CDR3 has 14 amino acids. CDR3 DNA sequence: TGTGCCAGCAGCTTTGCTGACAGCGACTATGGCTACACCTTC. Amino acids: CASSFADSDYGYTF.

This sequence joins TRBV10-3 and TRBJ1-2, with a weak D call TRBD1 (5 bases). Between the trimmed V and J ends, which lost 8 bases and 0 bases, there was a span of 10 bases. CDR1 ENHRY and CDR2 SYGVKD come from the germline V gene. There are 13 residues in the CDR3. CDR3 nucleotide sequence: TGTGCCATCGCAGACAGCCCTAACTATGGCTACACCTTC. It translates to CAIADSPNYGYTF.

CDR3 protein: CASSLTSGGTYEQYF. CDR3 DNA sequence: TGCGCCAGCAGCCTGACTAGCGGGGGCACCTACGAGCAGTACTTC. The chain has TRBV5-1 and TRBJ2-7, with 12 bases matching TRBD2. Losses at the gene ends were 4 bases for V and 2 bases for J; bases not matched to a gene: 4. The CDR3 runs 15 residues. The V gene's germline CDR1 is SGHRS and CDR2 YFSETQ.

V usage is TRBV4-3 and J usage is TRBJ1-2; 8 bases agree with TRBD1. The V and J ends lost 4 bases and 4 bases, in that order; junction bases with no gene match: 2. The CDR3 runs to 13 residues. CDR1 LGHNA and CDR2 YSLEER come from the germline V gene. The CDR3 coding sequence is TGCGCCAGCAGCCCAGGGGGCCTCTATGGCTACACCTTC. It is translated as CASSPGGLYGYTF.

The rearrangement joins TRBV2 to TRBJ1-1; no reliable D call. CDR3 size: 13 residues. CDR1 is SNHLY and CDR2 is FYNNEI in the germline V gene. Trimming cost V 7 bases and J 1 base, with 10 bases left between them. CDR3 nucleotide sequence: TGTGCCAGCAACTACCAGCCGAACACTGAAGCTTTCTTT. Translating gives CASNYQPNTEAFF. Using reference TRBV2 and TRBJ1-1 for the parts outside the CDR3, the full variable domain is EPEVTQTPSHQVTQMGQEVILRCVPISNHLYFYWYRQILGQKVEFLVSFYNNEISEKSEIFDDQFSVERPDGSNFTLKIRSTKLEDSAMYFCASNYQPNTEAFFGQGTRLTVV.

The V and J genes are TRBV23-1 and TRBJ2-2; 13 bases align to TRBD2. TRBV23-1 counts as an open reading frame of uncertain function. The J segment lost 4 bases and the V segment lost 7 bases, leaving 6 bases of the junction unmatched. The CDR3 has 16 amino acids. This CDR3 reads CASKALAGGPTGELFF. As DNA, the CDR3 is TGCGCCAGCAAGGCACTAGCGGGAGGGCCCACCGGGGAGCTGTTTTTT.

The chain joins TRBV19 to TRBJ2-1; tentatively, D is TRBD2 (6 bases). Trimming took off 2 bases at V and 0 bases at J, with 20 bases between the two ends. The CDR3 totals 19 residues. Germline V gene data show CDR1 as LNHDA and CDR2 as SQIVND (reference sequence). CDR3 nucleotides: TGTGCCAGTAGTATACCCGGGGCGGCTAGCGCTAGCTCCTACAATGAGCAGTTCTTC. This codes for CASSIPGAASASSYNEQFF.

In the case of this clone: The junction and the germline gene differ at one end; a read error may be behind it. The chain has TRBV7-7 and TRBJ2-1, with TRBD1 matching over 8 bases. Germline V gene lookup returns CDR1 SSHAT and CDR2 FNYEAQ (reference sequence). The CDR3 has 14 residues. The CDR3 spells CASSAGQAPNEQFF. Written as DNA, the CDR3 is TGTGCTAGCAGCGCGGGACAGGCACCCAATGAGCAGTTCTTC. The full variable domain, completed using reference TRBV7-7 and TRBJ2-1, is GAGVSQSPRYKVTKRGQDVTLRCDPISSHATLYWYQQALGQGPEFLTYFNYEAQPDKSGLPSDRFSAERPEGSISTLTIQRTEQRDSAMYRCASSAGQAPNEQFFGPGTRLTVL.